This T cell receptor beta chain was sequenced in a study of T cell changes during pregnancy in multiple sclerosis (dated by TCRdb to between 2018 and 2021). Study-level background: Changes in the T cell repertoire over the course of pregnancy were examined in this study in women with multiple sclerosis.

The library was obtained by the immunoSEQ multiplex PCR assay. TCRdb limited this immuneACCESS table to in-frame rearrangements with V and J called. A share of clones is missing; checked studies link under half to unresolved V genes, and the rest is unexplained. This sample lists 50,000 to 60,000 clones; approximately 91% were detected once. Approximately 0.27% of the sample belongs to the ten largest clones. On this clone: Its target antigen remains unknown. Per-nucleotide qualities are absent, and no much larger clonotype sits a single base away.

CDR1 and CDR2 were assigned from the germline V gene as SGHAT and FQNNGV. V loses 3 bases of germline sequence and J loses 6 bases, and the interval between the two ends is 6 bases. The CDR3 has 11 amino acids, counting the end cysteine and phenylalanine. The retained sequence is limited to the CDR3, 33 bases, with the frame set at the first base. This TCR was recovered from a female donor with multiple sclerosis, enrolled in a pregnancy study. Sequencing used CD4+ T cells from peripheral blood mononuclear cells, obtained in the second trimester of pregnancy. The chain employs TRBV11-2 and TRBJ2-7; the D gene is not confidently resolved. The nucleotide sequence reads as follows: TGTGCCAGCAGCTTGGCTGTCGAGCAGTACTTC. Its coded protein is CASSLAVEQYF.